The 10 T cell receptor beta chains below were found in one sample sequenced in a study of blood T cell repertoires in COVID-19. The assay was immunoSEQ multiplex PCR, and TCRdb's table has in-frame clones only and misses some. The sample has around 240,000 clones; about 90% are singletons. Sequencing used PBMCs or T cells enriched from blood (not recorded which). These receptors originate from a human donor in a cohort exposed to, infected with or recovered from COVID-19 (not recorded which). The donor label of this sample is uncertain.

The J gene is TRBJ2-4, the V gene TRBV27, with a possible D match to TRBD2 (6 bases). Trimming removed 2 bases from V and 7 bases from J, with 15 bases in between. The CDR3 length is 15 residues. Looked up from germline, CDR1 is MNHEY and CDR2 is SMNVEV (reference sequence). CDR3 bases: TGTGCCAGCAGTTTAGCCGGGACTTTGAGGAACATTCAGTACTTC. Its protein product is CASSLAGTLRNIQYF.

The V and J genes are TRBV27 and TRBJ1-1; perhaps TRBD1 as D (5 bases). V dropped 0 bases and J dropped 4 bases, with 15 bases sitting between them. The CDR3 extends over 16 amino acids. The germline V gene has CDR1 MNHEY and CDR2 SMNVEV (reference sequence). The CDR3 region is CASSLSMAGTGTEAFF. The DNA for the CDR3 is TGTGCCAGCAGTTTATCGATGGCAGGGACTGGCACTGAAGCTTTCTTT.

The chain has TRBV5-5 and TRBJ1-1; 7 bases match TRBD1. Germline CDR1 SGHKS, CDR2 YYEKEE (reference sequence). Trimming took 1 base from V and 3 from J; bases not matched to a gene: 0. CDR3 length: 13 residues. CDR3 residues: CASSLQGDTEAFF. CDR3 coding DNA: TGTGCCAGCAGCTTGCAGGGGGACACTGAAGCTTTCTTT.

The rearrangement uses TRBV4-1 and TRBJ2-2, with D perhaps TRBD1 (6 bases). Germline-derived CDR1 and CDR2 are MGHRA and YSYEKL. Trimming removed 1 base at V and 6 bases at J, with 12 bases between. The CDR3 consists of 15 residues. The CDR3 spells CASSQGPSGAGELFF. In nucleotides, the CDR3 is TGCGCCAGCAGCCAAGGACCCTCAGGGGCCGGGGAGCTGTTTTTT.

The chain employs TRBV20-1 and TRBJ2-7; no definite D call. Trimming shortened V by 2 bases and J by 6 bases, and 8 bases separated the two germline ends. The CDR3 loop spans 11 amino acids. Germline assignment: CDR1 DFQATT and CDR2 SNEGSKA (reference sequence). The CDR3 nucleotides are TGCAGTGCTAGAACCCCCAGCGAGCAGTACTTC. Translating gives CSARTPSEQYF.

The rearrangement uses TRBV2 and TRBJ1-1; D gene uncertain. The CDR3 is made up of 12 amino acids. The germline V gene has CDR1 SNHLY and CDR2 FYNNEI. Trimming cost V 6 bases and J 5 bases, with 10 bases left between them. The CDR3 coding sequence is TGTGCCAGCAGGGGCGCAATGACTGAAGCTTTCTTT. Its translation is CASRGAMTEAFF.

The rearrangement joins TRBV5-1 to TRBJ1-6; 7 bases agree with TRBD1. Unmatched junction bases numbered 8, after V lost 2 bases and J lost 15 bases. The CDR3 spans 13 residues. In germline, CDR1 is SGHRS, CDR2 YFSETQ. CDR3 nucleotide sequence: TGCGCCAGCAGCTTTGACGCAGGGGGAGTCCTCCACTTT. It specifies CASSFDAGGVLHF.

The chain couples TRBV11-2 to TRBJ2-1, with 7 bases fitting TRBD1. The CDR3 is 15 amino acids. Germline values: CDR1 SGHAT, CDR2 FQNNGV. With V trimmed by 4 bases and J by 0 bases, 3 bases remained unmatched. CDR3 in amino acids: CASSSYRGSYNEQFF. CDR3 nucleotides: TGTGCCAGCAGCTCCTACAGGGGCTCCTACAATGAGCAGTTCTTC. The full variable domain, in which reference TRBV11-2 and TRBJ2-1 provide the parts outside the CDR3, is EAGVAQSPRYKIIEKRQSVAFWCNPISGHATLYWYQQILGQGPKLLIQFQNNGVVDDSQLPKDRFSAERLKGVDSTLKIQPAKLEDSAVYLCASSSYRGSYNEQFFGPGTRLTVL.

The rearrangement uses TRBV19 and TRBJ1-6; D gene unclear. The ends were cut back, 0 bases at V and 8 bases at J, with 5 bases in the middle. The length of the CDR3 is 13 residues. CDR1 and CDR2 from the germline V gene are LNHDA and SQIVND (reference sequence). The CDR3 loop is CASSIDIDSPLHF. The CDR3 DNA reads as TGTGCCAGTAGTATAGACATTGATTCACCCCTCCACTTT.

V usage is TRBV28 and J usage is TRBJ1-6; D is perhaps TRBD1 (5 bases). The V end was cut by 8 bases, the J end by 2 bases, with 13 bases between. This CDR3 is built from 15 residues. In germline, CDR1 is MDHEN, CDR2 SYDVKM. CDR3 amino acids: CASLERGAYNSPLHF. The CDR3 DNA reads as TGTGCCAGCCTCGAAAGGGGCGCCTATAATTCACCCCTCCACTTT.